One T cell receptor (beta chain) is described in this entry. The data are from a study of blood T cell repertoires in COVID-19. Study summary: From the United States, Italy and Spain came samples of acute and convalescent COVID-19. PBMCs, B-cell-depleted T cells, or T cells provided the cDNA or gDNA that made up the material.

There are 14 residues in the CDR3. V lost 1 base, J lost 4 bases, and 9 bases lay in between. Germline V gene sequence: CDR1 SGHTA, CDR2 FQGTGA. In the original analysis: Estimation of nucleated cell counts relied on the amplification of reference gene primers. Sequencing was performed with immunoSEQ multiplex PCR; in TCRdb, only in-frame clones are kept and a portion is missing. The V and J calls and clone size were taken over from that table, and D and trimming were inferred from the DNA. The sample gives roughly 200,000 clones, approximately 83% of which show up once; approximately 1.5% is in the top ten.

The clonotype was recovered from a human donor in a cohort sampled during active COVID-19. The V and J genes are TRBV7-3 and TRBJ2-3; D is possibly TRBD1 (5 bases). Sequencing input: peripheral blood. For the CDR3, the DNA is TGTGCCAGCAGCTTAAACACAGGAGCAGATACGCAGTATTTT. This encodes CASSLNTGADTQYF.